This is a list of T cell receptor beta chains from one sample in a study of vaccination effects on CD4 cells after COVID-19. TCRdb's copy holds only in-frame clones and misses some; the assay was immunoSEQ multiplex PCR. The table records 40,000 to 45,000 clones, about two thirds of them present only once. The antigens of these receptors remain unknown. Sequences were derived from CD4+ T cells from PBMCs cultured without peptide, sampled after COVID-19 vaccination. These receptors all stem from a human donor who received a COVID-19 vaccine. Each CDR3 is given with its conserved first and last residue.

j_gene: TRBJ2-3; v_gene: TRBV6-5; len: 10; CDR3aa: CAILDGTQYF
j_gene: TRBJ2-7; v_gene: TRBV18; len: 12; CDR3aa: CASSTGTGEQYF
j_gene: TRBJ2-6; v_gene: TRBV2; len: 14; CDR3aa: CASAPGSGANVLTF
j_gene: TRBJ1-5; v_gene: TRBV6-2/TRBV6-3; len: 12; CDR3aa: CASSSPRQSQHF
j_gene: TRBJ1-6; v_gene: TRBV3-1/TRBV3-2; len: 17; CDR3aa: CASSPRAGSSYNSPLHF
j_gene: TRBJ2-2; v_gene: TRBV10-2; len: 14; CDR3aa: CASSETRPTGELFF
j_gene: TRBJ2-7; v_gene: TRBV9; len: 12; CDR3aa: CASSAGGYEQYF
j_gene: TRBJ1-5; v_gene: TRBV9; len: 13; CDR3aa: CASSVELEQPQHF
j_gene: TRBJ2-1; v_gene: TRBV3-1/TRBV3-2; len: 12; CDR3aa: CASSQGPNEQFF
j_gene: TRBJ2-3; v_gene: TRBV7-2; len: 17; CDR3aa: CASSDFPGYSGSDTQYF
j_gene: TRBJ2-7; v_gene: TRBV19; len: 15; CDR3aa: CASSFRHLESYEQYF
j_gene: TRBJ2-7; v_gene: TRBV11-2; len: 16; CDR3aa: CASSSLGGRSSYEQYF
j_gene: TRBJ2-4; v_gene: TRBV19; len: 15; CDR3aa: CASSIDAGHKNIQYF
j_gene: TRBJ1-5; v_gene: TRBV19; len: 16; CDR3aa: CASSIVPLGNYQPQHF
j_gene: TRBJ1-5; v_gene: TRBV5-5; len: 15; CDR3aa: CASSLGGAGNQPQHF
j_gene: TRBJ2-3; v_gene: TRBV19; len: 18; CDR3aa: CASSMWPRTGLATDTQYF
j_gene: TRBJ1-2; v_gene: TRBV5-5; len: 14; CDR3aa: CASSLGTGDYGYTF
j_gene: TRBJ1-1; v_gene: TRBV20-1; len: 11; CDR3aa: CSASNKVRAFF
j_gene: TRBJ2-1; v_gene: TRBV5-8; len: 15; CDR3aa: CASTSGTSSYNEQFF